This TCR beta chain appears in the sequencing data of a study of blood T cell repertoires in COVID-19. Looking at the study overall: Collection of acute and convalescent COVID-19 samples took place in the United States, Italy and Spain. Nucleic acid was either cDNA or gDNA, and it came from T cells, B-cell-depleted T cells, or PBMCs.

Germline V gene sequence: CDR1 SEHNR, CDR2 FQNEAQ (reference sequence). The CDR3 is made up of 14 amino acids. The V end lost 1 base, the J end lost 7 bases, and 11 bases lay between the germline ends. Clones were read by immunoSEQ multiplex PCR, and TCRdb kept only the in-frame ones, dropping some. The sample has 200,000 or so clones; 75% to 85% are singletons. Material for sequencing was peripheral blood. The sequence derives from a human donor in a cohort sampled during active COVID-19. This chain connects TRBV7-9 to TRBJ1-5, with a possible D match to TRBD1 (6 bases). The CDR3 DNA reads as TGTGCCAGCAGCTTAGGAAACAGGGCACAGCCCCAGCATTTT. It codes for CASSLGNRAQPQHF. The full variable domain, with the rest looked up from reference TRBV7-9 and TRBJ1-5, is DTGVSQNPRHKITKRGQNVTFRCDPISEHNRLYWYRQTLGQGPEFLTYFQNEAQLEKSRLLSDRFSAERPKGSFSTLEIQRTEQGDSAMYLCASSLGNRAQPQHFGDGTRLSIL.